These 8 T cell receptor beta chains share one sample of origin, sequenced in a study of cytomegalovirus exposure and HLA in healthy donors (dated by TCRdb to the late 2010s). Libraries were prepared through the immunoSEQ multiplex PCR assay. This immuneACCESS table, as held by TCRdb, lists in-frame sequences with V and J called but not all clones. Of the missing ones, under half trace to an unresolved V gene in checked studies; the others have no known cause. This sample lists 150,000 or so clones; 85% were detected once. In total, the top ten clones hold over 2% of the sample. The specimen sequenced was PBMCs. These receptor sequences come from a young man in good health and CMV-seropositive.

CDR3 sequence (DNA): TGTGCCAGCAGTTTAGGGACAACTTCCTACGAGCAGTACTTC. Translated, it gives CASSLGTTSYEQYF. The chain links TRBV27 to TRBJ2-7; perhaps TRBD1 as D (6 bases). Per germline, CDR1 MNHEY and CDR2 SMNVEV (reference sequence). The CDR3 consists of 14 residues. V was clipped by 2 bases and J by 1 base, with 9 bases between them.

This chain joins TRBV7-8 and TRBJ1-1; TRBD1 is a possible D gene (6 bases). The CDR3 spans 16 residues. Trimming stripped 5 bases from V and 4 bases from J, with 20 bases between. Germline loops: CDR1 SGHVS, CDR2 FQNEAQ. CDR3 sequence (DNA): TGTGCCAGCAGCCCCCCTAGACAGGCCCGGAGCACTGAAGCTTTCTTT. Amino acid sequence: CASSPPRQARSTEAFF.

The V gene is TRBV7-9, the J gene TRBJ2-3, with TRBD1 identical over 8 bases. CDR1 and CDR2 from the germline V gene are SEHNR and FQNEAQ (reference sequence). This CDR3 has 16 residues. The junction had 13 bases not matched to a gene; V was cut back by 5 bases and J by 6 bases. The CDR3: CASSAKQGDVMDTQYF. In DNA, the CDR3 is TGTGCCAGCAGCGCAAAACAGGGGGACGTTATGGATACGCAGTATTTT.

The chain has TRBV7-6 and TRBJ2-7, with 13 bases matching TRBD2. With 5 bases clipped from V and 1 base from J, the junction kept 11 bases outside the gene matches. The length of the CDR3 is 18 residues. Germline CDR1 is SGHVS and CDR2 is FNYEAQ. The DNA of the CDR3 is TGTGCCAGCAGCCCCGGACTAGCGGGGGAGTTGAATTCCTACGAGCAGTACTTC. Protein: CASSPGLAGELNSYEQYF.

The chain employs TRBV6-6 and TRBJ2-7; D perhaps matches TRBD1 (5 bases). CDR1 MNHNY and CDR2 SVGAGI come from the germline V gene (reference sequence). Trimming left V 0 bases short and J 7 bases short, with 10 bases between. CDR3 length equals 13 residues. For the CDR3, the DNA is TGTGCCAGCAGTTACTCAGGGGCGCGGGAGCAGTACTTC. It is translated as CASSYSGAREQYF.

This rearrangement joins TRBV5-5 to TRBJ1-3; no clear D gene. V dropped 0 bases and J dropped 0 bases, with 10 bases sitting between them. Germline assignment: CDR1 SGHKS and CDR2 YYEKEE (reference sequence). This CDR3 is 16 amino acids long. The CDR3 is CASSLARGGSGNTIYF. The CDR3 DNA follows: TGTGCCAGCAGCTTGGCCCGGGGTGGCTCTGGAAACACCATATATTTT.

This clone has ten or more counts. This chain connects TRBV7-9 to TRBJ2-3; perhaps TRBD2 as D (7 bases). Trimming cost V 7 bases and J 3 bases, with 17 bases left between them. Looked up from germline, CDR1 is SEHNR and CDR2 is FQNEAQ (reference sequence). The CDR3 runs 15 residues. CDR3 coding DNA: TGTGCCAGCACCCAGGAGGGGGGGCGAACAGATACGCAGTATTTT. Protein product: CASTQEGGRTDTQYF.

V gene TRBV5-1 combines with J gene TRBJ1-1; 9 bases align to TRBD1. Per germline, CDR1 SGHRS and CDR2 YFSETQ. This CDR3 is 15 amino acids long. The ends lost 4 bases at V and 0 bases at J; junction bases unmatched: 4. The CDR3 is CASSTGTGLNTEAFF. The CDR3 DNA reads TGCGCCAGCAGCACTGGGACAGGGCTGAACACTGAAGCTTTCTTT.